This T cell receptor (beta chain) stems from a study of OX40 agonist ivuxolimab in advanced cancers. Assay: immunoSEQ multiplex PCR; the TCRdb copy retains only in-frame clones and omits some. The table lists just over 40,000 clones, about 89% of them singletons. In germline, CDR1 is SGHNT, CDR2 YENEEA. The CDR3 totals 12 residues. The V gene lost 3 bases and the J gene lost 5 bases, with 7 bases spanning the gap. The sequenced sample was CD4+ or CD8+ T cells sorted from blood, obtained in a trial of the OX40 agonist ivuxolimab. The chain joins TRBV11-3 to TRBJ2-5; D remains unclear. The sequence derives from an adult with an advanced solid tumor such as melanoma, head and neck, liver or kidney cancer. The CDR3 spells CASSLAKETQYF. In DNA, the CDR3 is TGTGCCAGCAGCTTGGCTAAGGAGACCCAGTACTTC.